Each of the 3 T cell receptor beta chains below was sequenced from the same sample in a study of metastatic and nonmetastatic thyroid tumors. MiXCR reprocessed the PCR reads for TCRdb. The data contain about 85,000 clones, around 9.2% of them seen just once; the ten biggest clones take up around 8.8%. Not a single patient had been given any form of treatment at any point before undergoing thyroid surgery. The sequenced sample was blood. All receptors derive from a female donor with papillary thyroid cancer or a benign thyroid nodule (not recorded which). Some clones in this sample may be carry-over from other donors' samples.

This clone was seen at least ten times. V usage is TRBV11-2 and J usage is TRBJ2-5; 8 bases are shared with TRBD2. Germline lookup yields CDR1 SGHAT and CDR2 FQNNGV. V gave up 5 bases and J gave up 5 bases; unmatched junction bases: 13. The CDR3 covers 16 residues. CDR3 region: CASSQLAGTALETQYF. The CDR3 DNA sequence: TGTGCCAGCAGCCAATTAGCGGGGACCGCCTTGGAGACCCAGTACTTC.

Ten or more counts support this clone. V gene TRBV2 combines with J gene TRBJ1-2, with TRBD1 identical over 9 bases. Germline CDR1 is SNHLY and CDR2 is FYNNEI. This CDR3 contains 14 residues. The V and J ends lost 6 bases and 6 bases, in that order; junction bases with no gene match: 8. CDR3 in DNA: TGTGCCAGCAGACCAGGACAGGGGTGGCATGGCTACACCTTC. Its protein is CASRPGQGWHGYTF.

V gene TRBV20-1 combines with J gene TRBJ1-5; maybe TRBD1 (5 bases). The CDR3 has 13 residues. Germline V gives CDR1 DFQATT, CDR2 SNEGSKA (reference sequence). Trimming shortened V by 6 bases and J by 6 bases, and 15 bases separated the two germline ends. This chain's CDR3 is CSAQEGSGQPQHF. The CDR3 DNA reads TGCAGTGCACAGGAGGGGAGCGGTCAGCCCCAGCATTTT.